These T cell receptor beta chains were read from a single sample in a study of cytomegalovirus exposure and HLA in healthy donors. The assay was immunoSEQ multiplex PCR, and TCRdb's table has in-frame clones only and misses some. The sample lists under 200,000 clones; over 70% were seen once. The source material was PBMCs. The source of these receptors is a woman between 50 and 59 years old in good health and CMV-seropositive. Both conserved end residues are trimmed from each CDR3.

V gene	J gene	CDR3 protein
TRBV5-6	TRBJ2-4	ASSLVVGQGTKNIQY
TRBV14	TRBJ2-7	ASSQAGSSYEQY
TRBV18	TRBJ2-7	ASSPAVVYEQY
TRBV5-1	TRBJ2-6	ASSSPTGAGANGLT
TRBV7-2	TRBJ1-4	ASSSDTLEKLF
TRBV4-3	TRBJ2-5	ASSQGRTSGGTETQY
TRBV5-1	TRBJ2-7	ASSGAGASYEQY
TRBV7-2	TRBJ1-3	ASSLTALGNTIY
TRBV28	TRBJ1-5	ASSSRPEGSAQH
TRBV4-3	TRBJ1-4	ASSQDLMGSEKLF
TRBV10-1	TRBJ1-1	ASSGNRATEAF
TRBV5-4	TRBJ2-3	ASSLLTGADTQY
TRBV19	TRBJ2-7	ASSINRQGRDYEQY
TRBV5-4	TRBJ1-2	ASSIQGVYYGHT
TRBV27	TRBJ2-5	ASSEGLAGLQETQY
TRBV6-1	TRBJ1-2	ASSEAPVPYGYT
TRBV7-7	TRBJ2-1	ASSLGRTSGMNEQF
TRBV5-5	TRBJ1-2	ASSLGVYGYT
TRBV29-1	TRBJ2-7	SVGAGAGEGYEQY
TRBV7-2	TRBJ1-1	ASSLAVRGEAF
TRBV28	TRBJ2-3	ASSSTGSPSTDTQY
TRBV5-1	TRBJ2-7	ASSSLDRPRDEQY
TRBV9	TRBJ2-6	ASSVGGGSGANVLT
TRBV7-8	TRBJ2-7	ASSFTGTGGYEQY
TRBV7-3	TRBJ2-7	ASSRTTGREQY
TRBV6-5	TRBJ1-5	ASSQPGAGQPQH
TRBV9	TRBJ2-5	ASSPRTGEGETQY
TRBV18	TRBJ1-1	ASCAGRSHTEAF
TRBV11-2	TRBJ2-7	ASSLERVGKEQY